The rows below give T cell receptor beta chains drawn from one sample of a study of blood T cell repertoires in COVID-19. Profiling relied on immunoSEQ multiplex PCR, and the TCRdb table lists in-frame clones only, not all of them. Of 120,000 or so clones in the sample, around three quarters were seen once. The sequenced material came from peripheral blood. The receptors shown here come from a woman in her seventies with acute or convalescent COVID-19. CDR3s include the opening cysteine and the closing phenylalanine or tryptophan. Fields, in order: CDR3 protein, CDR3 DNA, V gene, J gene, clone size, D gene. The D gene is left open where the match is weak. Size values are once, few and many counts, or a class for expanded clones, and some rows have none.

CDR3: CASSSPSGSAKNIQYF; DNA: TGTGCCAGCAGTTCCCCTAGCGGGAGCGCCAAAAACATTCAGTACTTC; V: TRBV28; J: TRBJ2-4; size: -; D: TRBD2
CDR3: CASSYSQVSSGNTIYF; DNA: TGTGCCAGCAGTTACTCGCAGGTTAGCTCTGGAAACACCATATATTTT; V: TRBV6-5; J: TRBJ1-3; size: -; D: -
CDR3: CASSLGPQGATYEQYF; DNA: TGCGCCAGCAGCTTGGGCCCTCAGGGGGCTACCTACGAGCAGTACTTC; V: TRBV5-1; J: TRBJ2-7; size: -; D: TRBD1
CDR3: CASSLVRGPSYEQYF; DNA: TGTGCCAGCAGCTTAGTGAGGGGGCCGTCCTACGAGCAGTACTTC; V: TRBV7-2; J: TRBJ2-7; size: -; D: TRBD1
CDR3: CASSMPPGQGDYEQYF; DNA: TGTGCCAGTAGTATGCCCCCGGGACAGGGGGACTACGAGCAGTACTTC; V: TRBV19; J: TRBJ2-7; size: -; D: TRBD1
CDR3: CAIKVQNKETQYF; DNA: TGTGCCATTAAGGTACAGAACAAAGAGACCCAGTACTTC; V: TRBV7-7; J: TRBJ2-5; size: -; D: -
CDR3: CASNGQGLYGYTF; DNA: TGTGCCAGCAATGGACAGGGCCTCTATGGCTACACCTTC; V: TRBV2; J: TRBJ1-2; size: once; D: TRBD1
CDR3: CSASRQGSEAFF; DNA: TGCAGTGCTAGTCGACAGGGATCTGAAGCTTTCTTT; V: TRBV20-1; J: TRBJ1-1; size: -; D: TRBD1
CDR3: CASSAGQGDYEQYF; DNA: TGTGCCAGCAGCGCTGGACAGGGGGACTACGAGCAGTACTTC; V: TRBV7-9; J: TRBJ2-7; size: -; D: TRBD1
CDR3: CASSYGQGANYGYTF; DNA: TGTGCCAGCAGCTATGGACAGGGGGCAAACTATGGCTACACCTTC; V: TRBV7-9; J: TRBJ1-2; size: -; D: TRBD1
CDR3: CASSFRPGGASTNPYEQYF; DNA: TGTGCCAGCAGCTTCCGGCCCGGGGGGGCTTCCACAAACCCCTACGAGCAGTACTTC; V: TRBV7-9; J: TRBJ2-7; size: -; D: TRBD2
CDR3: CASSLASTEAFF; DNA: TGCGCCAGCAGCTTGGCGTCCACTGAAGCTTTCTTT; V: TRBV5-1; J: TRBJ1-1; size: -; D: -
CDR3: CASSRVGGSSGNTIYF; DNA: TGTGCCAGTAGTCGGGTCGGGGGTAGCTCTGGAAACACCATATATTTT; V: TRBV19; J: TRBJ1-3; size: many; D: -